The TCR beta chain described here comes from a study of T cell clonality in common variable immunodeficiency. Broader study findings: Repertoire-complication correlations in CVID were limited by patient heterogeneity. CVID subjects shared fewer TCRbeta clones than healthy controls did. Reportedly, TCR beta sequences from common variable immunodeficiency showed fewer deletions and N-nucleotide insertions.

V trimming: 5 bases; J trimming: 4 bases; junction bases outside the gene matches: 6. The CDR3 runs to 15 residues. Looked up from germline, CDR1 is LNHDA and CDR2 is SQIVND (reference sequence). Both groups were predominantly of Caucasian heritage. Profiled with immunoSEQ multiplex PCR; TCRdb holds only in-frame clones, not every one. This sample carries roughly 30,000 clones and no singletons, and 4% to 5% goes to the top ten. Worth noting for this clone: Antigen specificity is unknown. The read stops 3 residues short of the end of the CDR3; the missing end is completed from the germline J gene.

The clonotype was recovered from a person aged 18-70 years in good health. This rearrangement joins TRBV19 to TRBJ1-1; 11 bases match TRBD1. The sequenced material came from peripheral blood mononuclear cells. This chain's CDR3 is CASSVGQGARTEAFF. The CDR3 DNA, read in part, is TGTGCCAGTAGTGTCGGACAGGGGGCGCGCACTGAA.